This TCR beta chain was captured in a study of blood T cell repertoires in COVID-19. Study summary: There were acute and convalescent COVID-19 samples, and they came from the United States, Italy and Spain. Sources were T cells, B-cell-depleted T cells, or PBMCs; the material itself was cDNA or gDNA.

Authors' analysis steps: Amplified reference gene primers provided the basis for estimating nucleated cell counts. The repertoire was sequenced with immunoSEQ multiplex PCR; TCRdb's copy has only in-frame clones and lacks some. That table is the source of V, J and clone size, and D and trimming were worked out from the DNA. Of approximately 360,000 clones listed, 80% to 90% are singletons. This clonotype was sampled from a man in his forties with acute or convalescent COVID-19. The sample comprised peripheral blood.

The CDR3 reads CASTGQGISYNEQFF. CDR3 bases: TGTGCCAGCACCGGCCAGGGGATATCCTACAATGAGCAGTTCTTC. The J gene is TRBJ2-1, the V gene TRBV7-2; a possible D gene is TRBD1 (6 bases). The length of the CDR3 is 15 residues. V lost 7 bases to trimming and J lost 1 base, with 14 bases between them. CDR1 SGHTA and CDR2 FQGNSA come from the germline V gene.